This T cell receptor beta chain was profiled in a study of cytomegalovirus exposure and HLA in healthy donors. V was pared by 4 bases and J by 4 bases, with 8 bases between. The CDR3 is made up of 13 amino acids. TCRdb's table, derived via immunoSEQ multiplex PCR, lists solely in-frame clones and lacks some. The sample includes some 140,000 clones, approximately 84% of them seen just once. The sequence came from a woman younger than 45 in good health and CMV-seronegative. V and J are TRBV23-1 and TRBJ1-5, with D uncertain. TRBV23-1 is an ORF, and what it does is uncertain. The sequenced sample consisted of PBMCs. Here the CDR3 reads CASSLRANQPQHF. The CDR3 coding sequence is TGCGCCAGCAGTCTGAGGGCTAATCAGCCCCAGCATTTT.